This TCR beta chain is drawn from a study of vaccination and CD4 T cells after COVID-19. As for the study in general: Post-COVID samples were collected a median roughly 93 days following diagnosis, spanning 35 to 161.

Study outcomes and limitations: Among those convalescent, a median about 85% of reactive clones emerged solely post-vaccination.

Trimming removed 8 bases from V and 5 bases from J; junction bases left unmatched: 6. Germline V gives CDR1 SNHLY, CDR2 FYNNEI. This CDR3 has 14 residues. With the Oncomine TCR Beta short-read assay, DNA from cultured CD4+ T cells was sequenced. TCRdb itself ran the PCR reads through MiXCR, one entry per CDR3 protein. The sample lists about 20,000 distinct CDR3 sequences, around 52% seen once, with roughly 7% in the top ten. Specified treatment: approximately nine-day PBMC culture with coronavirus spike peptide pools or control peptides (ViraFEST assay). A note on this clonotype: Its antigen is not identified.

The sequenced sample was CD4+ T cells from blood, cultured in vitro. The receptor's source is a human donor who had recovered from COVID-19. This sequence joins TRBV2 and TRBJ2-7, with TRBD2 matching over 13 bases. The CDR3 sequence is CASRQGLAGNEQYF. CDR3 sequence (DNA): TGTGCCAGCCGGCAGGGACTAGCGGGAAACGAGCAGTACTTC. The complete variable domain, with remaining parts taken from reference TRBV2 and TRBJ2-7, reads EPEVTQTPSHQVTQMGQEVILRCVPISNHLYFYWYRQILGQKVEFLVSFYNNEISEKSEIFDDQFSVERPDGSNFTLKIRSTKLEDSAMYFCASRQGLAGNEQYFGPGTRLTVT.